This T cell receptor beta chain stems from a study of T cells in Graves' hyperthyroidism and ophthalmopathy. The table lists this clonotype with many counts. Authors of the study amplified TCR beta CDR3 regions from RNA transcripts. HTBI primers were the set used in a first-round RT-PCR of the TCR CDR3. In TCRdb, the multiplex PCR reads were re-called with MiXCR into one record per CDR3 protein. The data hold more than 500,000 distinct CDR3 sequences, with about 14% observed a single time. CDR1 and CDR2 from the germline V gene are SGHKS and YYEKEE (reference sequence). The CDR3 contains 15 residues. Trimming at V came to 0 bases and at J to 3 bases, leaving 6 bases not matched to a gene. Stable Graves' hyperthyroidism meant no ophthalmopathy progression within 18 months.

Sequencing used blood. The V call is TRBV5-5, the J call TRBJ2-7; TRBD1 aligns across 7 bases. The sequence came from a woman aged 40 to 50 with Graves' hyperthyroidism. CDR3 protein: CASSLAGTEHYEQYF. The CDR3 DNA reads TGTGCCAGCAGCTTGGCCGGGACAGAACACTACGAGCAGTACTTC.